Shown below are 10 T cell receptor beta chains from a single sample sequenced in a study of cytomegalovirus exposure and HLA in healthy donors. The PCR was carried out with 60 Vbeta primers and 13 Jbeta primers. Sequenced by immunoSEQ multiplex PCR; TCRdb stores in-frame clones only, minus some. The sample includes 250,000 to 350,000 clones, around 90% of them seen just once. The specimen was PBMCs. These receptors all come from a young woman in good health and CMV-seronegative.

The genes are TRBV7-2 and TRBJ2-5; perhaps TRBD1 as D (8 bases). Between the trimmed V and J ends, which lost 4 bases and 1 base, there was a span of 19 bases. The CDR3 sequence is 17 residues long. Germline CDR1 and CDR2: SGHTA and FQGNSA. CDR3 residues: CASSSGQGWGGQETQYF. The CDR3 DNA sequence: TGTGCCAGCAGCTCCGGACAGGGCTGGGGGGGCCAAGAGACCCAGTACTTC.

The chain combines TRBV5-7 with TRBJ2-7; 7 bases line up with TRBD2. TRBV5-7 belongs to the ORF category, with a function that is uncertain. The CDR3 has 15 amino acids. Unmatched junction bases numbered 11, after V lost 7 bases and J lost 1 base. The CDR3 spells CASGVLDGGSYEQYF. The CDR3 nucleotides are TGTGCCAGCGGCGTGTTAGACGGGGGGTCCTACGAGCAGTACTTC.

CDR3: CASSENPGTGGLAQHF. The CDR3, as DNA: TGTGCCAGCAGTGAAAACCCCGGGACAGGTGGACTGGCCCAGCATTTT. The chain carries TRBV6-1 and TRBJ1-5; TRBD1 aligns across 8 bases. The J segment lost 11 bases and the V segment lost 2 bases, leaving 14 bases of the junction unmatched. This CDR3 contains 16 residues. Germline assignment: CDR1 MNHNS and CDR2 SASEGT.

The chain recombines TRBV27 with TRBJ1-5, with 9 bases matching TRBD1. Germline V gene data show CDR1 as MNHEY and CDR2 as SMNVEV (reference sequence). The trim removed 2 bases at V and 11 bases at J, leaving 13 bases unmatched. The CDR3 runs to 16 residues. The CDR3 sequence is CASSLTTTGGAQAQHF. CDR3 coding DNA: TGTGCCAGCAGTTTAACAACTACAGGGGGCGCCCAAGCCCAGCATTTT.

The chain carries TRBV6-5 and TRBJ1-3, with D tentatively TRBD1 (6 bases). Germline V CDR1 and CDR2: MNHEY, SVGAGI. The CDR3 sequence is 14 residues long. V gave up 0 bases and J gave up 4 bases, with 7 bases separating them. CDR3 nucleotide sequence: TGTGCCAGCAGTTACTCCACAGGGGGAAACACCATATATTTT. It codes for CASSYSTGGNTIYF.

CDR3 nucleotides: TGTGCCAGCAGTGACAACAGGGGTGGCTACACCTTC. Residues: CASSDNRGGYTF. J is TRBJ1-2 and V is TRBV6-4; 7 bases agree with TRBD1. There are 12 residues in the CDR3. Germline CDR1 and CDR2: MRHNA and SNTAGT. After removal of 2 bases from V and 7 bases from J, the junction contained 1 base not matched to a gene.

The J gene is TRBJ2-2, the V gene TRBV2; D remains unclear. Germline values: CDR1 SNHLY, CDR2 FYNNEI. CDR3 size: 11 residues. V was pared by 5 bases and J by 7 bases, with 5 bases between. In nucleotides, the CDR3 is TGTGCCAGCAGTTTCAACGGGGAGCTGTTTTTT. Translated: CASSFNGELFF.

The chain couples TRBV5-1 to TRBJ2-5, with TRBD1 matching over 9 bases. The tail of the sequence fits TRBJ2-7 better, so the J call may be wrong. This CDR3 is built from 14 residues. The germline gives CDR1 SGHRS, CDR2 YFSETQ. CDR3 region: CASRYTTGGYEQYF. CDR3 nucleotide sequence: TGCGCCAGCAGATACACGACAGGGGGCTACGAGCAGTACTTC.

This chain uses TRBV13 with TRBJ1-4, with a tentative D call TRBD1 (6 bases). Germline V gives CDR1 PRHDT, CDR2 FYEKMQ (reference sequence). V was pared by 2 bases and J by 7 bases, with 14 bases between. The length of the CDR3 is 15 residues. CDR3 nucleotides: TGTGCCAGCAGCTTAAGCGGGGGGCGGGGTGAAAAACTGTTTTTT. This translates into CASSLSGGRGEKLFF.

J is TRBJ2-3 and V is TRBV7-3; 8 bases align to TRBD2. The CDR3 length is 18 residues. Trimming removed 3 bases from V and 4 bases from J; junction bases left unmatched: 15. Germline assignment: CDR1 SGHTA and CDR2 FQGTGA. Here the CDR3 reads CASSFSPPGLDQSDTQYF. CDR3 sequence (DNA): TGTGCCAGCAGCTTTTCCCCGCCGGGACTAGACCAATCAGATACGCAGTATTTT.